This TCR beta chain was documented in a study of radiotherapy plus CTLA-4 blockade in lung cancer. About the study: Objective responses were seen in 18% of patients, disease control in approximately 30%. Study findings and constraints: Expansion of tumor-derived TCR clones was observed in blood after radiotherapy plus ipilimumab. Early clonal dynamics of blood T cells, together with interferon-beta, were reported as the best response predictor.

The J segment lost 5 bases and the V segment lost 3 bases, leaving 5 bases of the junction unmatched. The germline V gene has CDR1 SGHTA and CDR2 FQGNSA. The CDR3 has 14 residues. With ipilimumab providing CTLA-4 blockade, focal radiation was administered to patients who had chemo-refractory metastatic non-small-cell lung cancer. On this clone itself: The target antigen is unknown.

TCRdb keeps only in-frame clones here, not all; method: immunoSEQ multiplex PCR. This table has 50,000 to 65,000 clones, about 80% appearing once. The receptor was isolated from a human donor with non-small cell lung cancer whose response to radiotherapy plus ipilimumab could not be evaluated. The source was peripheral blood, collected from a patient treated with radiotherapy plus ipilimumab. V gene TRBV7-2 combines with J gene TRBJ1-1, with TRBD1 matching 8 bases. CDR3 residues: CASSFAGGRTEAFF. CDR3 coding DNA: TGTGCCAGCAGCTTTGCAGGGGGCCGAACTGAAGCTTTCTTT.